The 22 T cell receptor beta chains in this list originate from one sample, sequenced in a study of T cell responses to AZD1222 COVID-19 vaccine (dated by TCRdb to the early 2020s). The protocol used for the library was the immunoSEQ multiplex PCR assay. The immuneACCESS repertoire file appears here via TCRdb, limited to in-frame rearrangements. These files lack a portion of the clones; in checked studies, under half of the deficit traces to unresolved V genes, and the cause of the others is not known. Counted in this sample were approximately 150,000 clones; roughly nine tenths of them appeared once. Of the sample, 1.6% is held by the ten largest clones. According to the study, the label for this sample's time point signals: baseline before first vaccination. This material consisted of peripheral blood, taken on day 0 of AZD1222 vaccination. Receptors were obtained from an adult in good health.

The rearrangement joins TRBV4-1 to TRBJ2-3, with TRBD1 matching over 7 bases. Per germline, CDR1 MGHRA and CDR2 YSYEKL. The CDR3 spans 17 residues. V shed 0 bases, J shed 4 bases, and the junction held 10 bases outside the gene matches. The CDR3 spells CASSQDPPTGVADTQYF. The CDR3 DNA reads as TGCGCCAGCAGCCAAGACCCCCCTACAGGGGTGGCAGATACGCAGTATTTT.

The CDR3 loop reads CASKGSGGGYEQYF. CDR3 sequence (DNA): TGTGCCAGCAAAGGATCAGGGGGCGGCTACGAGCAGTACTTC. This sequence joins TRBV28 and TRBJ2-7, with 8 bases that match TRBD1. The CDR3 length is 14 residues. Germline CDR1 reads MDHEN; CDR2 reads SYDVKM. J was trimmed by 3 bases and V by 7 bases; bases with no gene match: 8.

This chain joins TRBV4-2 and TRBJ1-1, with a tentative D call TRBD1 (6 bases). The CDR3 has 15 residues. CDR1 LGHNA and CDR2 YNFKEQ come from the germline V gene. V lost 4 bases and J lost 6, with 18 bases in between. In DNA, the CDR3 is TGTGCCAGCAGCCGACAGGAACGGTTGGGATCTGAAGCTTTCTTT. Its protein is CASSRQERLGSEAFF.

The chain carries TRBV15 and TRBJ2-7; 10 bases match TRBD1. This CDR3 contains 14 residues. The germline gives CDR1 LNHNV, CDR2 YYDKDF (reference sequence). Trimming removed 1 base from V and 7 bases from J; junction bases left unmatched: 4. CDR3 DNA: TGTGCCACCAGCAGAGGACAGGGGGCGGGGGAGCAGTACTTC. Amino acids: CATSRGQGAGEQYF.

The J gene is TRBJ2-1, the V gene TRBV9, with TRBD2 matching over 10 bases. This CDR3 contains 15 residues. From germline, CDR1 is SGDLS and CDR2 YYNGEE. The V segment lost 0 bases and the J segment 5 bases; nucleotides outside the gene matches: 2. The CDR3 here is CASSVVGTSDNEQFF. CDR3 bases: TGTGCCAGCAGCGTAGTGGGGACTAGCGACAATGAGCAGTTCTTC.

This clone has a handful of counts. The genes are TRBV30 and TRBJ1-2; possibly TRBD1 for D (5 bases). Germline CDR1 is GTSNPN and CDR2 is SVGIG (reference sequence). With 2 bases removed from V and 2 bases from J, the gap between germline ends came to 15 bases. CDR3 length equals 15 residues. The CDR3 loop is CAWSPGPPGNYGYTF. CDR3 in DNA: TGTGCCTGGAGTCCAGGCCCTCCAGGGAACTATGGCTACACCTTC.

The J gene is TRBJ1-5, the V gene TRBV18; weak D call: TRBD1 (5 bases). The CDR3 extends over 15 amino acids. The germline gives CDR1 KGHSH, CDR2 LQKENI. V lost 2 bases and J 0 bases, leaving 8 bases between the germline ends. The CDR3 reads CASSPDSYSNQPQHF. CDR3 coding DNA: TGTGCCAGCTCACCAGACAGCTATAGCAATCAGCCCCAGCATTTT.

The V call is TRBV6-1, the J call TRBJ2-4; D gene uncertain. The CDR3 spans 17 residues. Germline V gene lookup returns CDR1 MNHNS and CDR2 SASEGT. V was trimmed by 0 bases and J by 1 base, leaving 13 bases between them. This CDR3 reads CASSEAVWPEAKNIQYF. The CDR3 DNA reads TGTGCCAGCAGTGAAGCAGTTTGGCCGGAGGCCAAAAACATTCAGTACTTC.

The CDR3 DNA follows: TGTGCCAGCACCCTGGGCCAAGAGACCCAGTACTTC. Protein sequence: CASTLGQETQYF. This chain uses TRBV12-3 or TRBV12-4 with TRBJ2-5; the D is unclear. Between the trimmed V and J ends, which lost 7 bases and 1 base, there was a span of 7 bases. This CDR3 comprises 12 residues.

V gene TRBV4-2 combines with J gene TRBJ2-7; 11 bases line up with TRBD1. Trimming removed 4 bases from V and 7 bases from J; junction bases left unmatched: 15. Germline V lookup: CDR1 LGHNA, CDR2 YNFKEQ. The CDR3 consists of 17 residues. DNA for the CDR3: TGTGCCAGCAGCCTCAGGACAGGGGGCCTATCTCCTTTTGAGCAGTACTTC. Translation: CASSLRTGGLSPFEQYF.

This chain joins TRBV19 and TRBJ1-2; D ambiguous. The V gene lost 2 bases and the J gene lost 4 bases, with 11 bases spanning the gap. Per the germline V gene, CDR1 is LNHDA and CDR2 is SQIVND (reference sequence). The CDR3 loop spans 14 amino acids. The DNA for the CDR3 is TGTGCCAGTAGTATAATATGGAAGAGCTATGGCTACACCTTC. It translates to CASSIIWKSYGYTF.

This CDR3 reads CASRTGQETQYF. In DNA form, the CDR3 reads TGCGCCAGCAGGACCGGGCAAGAGACCCAGTACTTC. The chain has TRBV5-1 and TRBJ2-5; the D is unclear. The length of the CDR3 is 12 residues. V lost 5 bases and J 2 bases, leaving 7 bases between the germline ends. Per the germline V gene, CDR1 is SGHRS and CDR2 is YFSETQ.

V is TRBV5-1 and J is TRBJ1-4; D is unclear. Germline lookup yields CDR1 SGHRS and CDR2 YFSETQ. The CDR3 consists of 15 residues. With 3 bases removed from V and 3 bases from J, the gap between germline ends came to 12 bases. Here the CDR3 reads CASSYSGMANEKLFF. In DNA form, the CDR3 reads TGCGCCAGCAGCTACTCAGGCATGGCTAATGAAAAACTGTTTTTT.

The chain employs TRBV5-1 and TRBJ2-7, with 11 bases matching TRBD2. This CDR3 has 15 residues. V lost 4 bases and J lost 0; bases outside the gene matches: 3. Germline V lookup: CDR1 SGHRS, CDR2 YFSETQ. CDR3 region: CASSEGTSGSYEQYF. CDR3 in DNA: TGCGCCAGCAGCGAGGGGACTAGCGGCTCCTACGAGCAGTACTTC.

This clone turned up a few times. The V call is TRBV29-1, the J call TRBJ1-2; 9 bases are a match to TRBD1. The germline V gene encodes CDR1 SQVTM and CDR2 ANQGSEA. The CDR3 consists of 14 residues. V was clipped by 4 bases and J by 4 bases; unmatched bases: 7. The CDR3 sequence is CSVGPGQGGYGYTF. The CDR3 DNA is TGCAGCGTTGGACCGGGACAGGGCGGCTATGGCTACACCTTC.

The rearrangement uses TRBV28 and TRBJ1-5, with D maybe TRBD1 (6 bases). Trimming stripped 8 bases from V and 0 bases from J, with 14 bases between. Germline assignment: CDR1 MDHEN and CDR2 SYDVKM. CDR3 size: 15 residues. The CDR3 region has the DNA TGTGCCAGCTCTAGGGCAGGGGCTAGCAATCAGCCCCAGCATTTT. Protein product: CASSRAGASNQPQHF.

The chain uses TRBV28 and TRBJ1-6; D remains ambiguous. From germline, CDR1 is MDHEN and CDR2 SYDVKM. CDR3 length: 16 amino acids. V was pared by 6 bases and J by 4 bases, with 16 bases between. The CDR3 DNA reads as TGTGCCAGCAGCTCAATGACCCGGGGATATAATTCACCCCTCCACTTT. Translation gives CASSSMTRGYNSPLHF.

J is TRBJ1-1 and V is TRBV28; 11 bases are a match to TRBD1. CDR3 size: 15 residues. From germline, CDR1 is MDHEN and CDR2 SYDVKM. With V trimmed by 1 base and J by 7 bases, 5 bases remained unmatched. The CDR3 region has the DNA TGTGCCAGCAGTTTATCGGGACAGGGGGGCATTGAAGCTTTCTTT. Translating gives CASSLSGQGGIEAFF.

This clone was detected only once. The chain carries TRBV6-2 or TRBV6-3 and TRBJ2-1, with TRBD2 matching 10 bases. This CDR3 comprises 18 residues. V was clipped by 1 base and J by 3 bases; unmatched bases: 9. CDR1 and CDR2 from the germline V gene are MNHEY and SVGEGT. CDR3 bases: TGTGCCAGCAGTTACTTCAGGGGACTAGCGAAGGGCTACAATGAGCAGTTCTTC. This sequence encodes CASSYFRGLAKGYNEQFF.

This clone was counted once. The chain is built from TRBV5-1 and TRBJ1-2, with 7 bases aligning to TRBD1. Germline loops: CDR1 SGHRS, CDR2 YFSETQ. The CDR3 has 14 residues. The J segment lost 3 bases and the V segment lost 3 bases, leaving 5 bases of the junction unmatched. DNA of the CDR3: TGCGCCAGCAGCTCCAACAGGGGCGACTATGGCTACACCTTC. Protein product: CASSSNRGDYGYTF.

V is TRBV2 and J is TRBJ1-5, with 8 bases that match TRBD1. Germline CDR1 reads SNHLY; CDR2 reads FYNNEI. Losses at the gene ends were 5 bases for V and 7 bases for J; bases not matched to a gene: 7. There are 14 residues in the CDR3. Here the CDR3 reads CASSQGQGGQPQHF. The CDR3 DNA reads as TGTGCCAGCAGTCAAGGACAGGGCGGACAGCCCCAGCATTTT.

This chain uses TRBV19 with TRBJ1-3; no clear D gene. CDR3 size: 14 residues. V lost 3 bases to trimming and J lost 1 base, with 7 bases between them. Germline loops: CDR1 LNHDA, CDR2 SQIVND (reference sequence). The CDR3 is CASSILGSGNTIYF. CDR3 coding DNA: TGTGCCAGTAGTATTCTGGGATCTGGAAACACCATATATTTT.